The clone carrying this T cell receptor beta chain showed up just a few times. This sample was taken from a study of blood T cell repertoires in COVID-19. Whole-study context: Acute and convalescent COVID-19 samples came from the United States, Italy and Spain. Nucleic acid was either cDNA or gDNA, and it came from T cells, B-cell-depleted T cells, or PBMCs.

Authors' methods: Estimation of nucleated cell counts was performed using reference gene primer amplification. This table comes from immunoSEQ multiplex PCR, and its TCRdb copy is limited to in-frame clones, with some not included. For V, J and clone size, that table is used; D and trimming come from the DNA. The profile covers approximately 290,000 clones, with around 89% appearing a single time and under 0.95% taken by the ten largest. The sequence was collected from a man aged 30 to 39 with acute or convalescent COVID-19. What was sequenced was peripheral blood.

The CDR3 region is CASWGQGPGNTIYF. DNA of the CDR3: TGTGCCAGCTGGGGACAGGGCCCTGGAAACACCATATATTTT. V is TRBV25-1 and J is TRBJ1-3; the match to TRBD1 covers 9 bases. CDR3 length: 14 amino acids. Germline loops: CDR1 MGHDK, CDR2 SYGVNS. Trimming removed 8 bases from V and 2 bases from J; junction bases left unmatched: 4.